Listed here are 27 T cell receptor beta chains from one sample, sequenced in a study of T cell clones after liver transplantation. Sequencing was performed with immunoSEQ multiplex PCR; in TCRdb, only in-frame clones are kept and a portion is missing. This table holds some 15,000 clones, about nine tenths found once. Here the sequenced sample was CD8+ T cells from blood, taken before liver transplant. The receptor set was obtained from a human donor who received a liver transplant.

This sequence joins TRBV5-1 and TRBJ2-1; 15 bases agree with TRBD2. The V gene end was trimmed by 4 bases and the J gene end by 2 bases; junction bases not matched to a gene: 1. This CDR3 contains 16 residues. Germline CDR1 and CDR2: SGHRS and YFSETQ. For the CDR3, the DNA is TGCGCCAGCAGCGGACTAGCGGGAGGGCCCTACAATGAGCAGTTCTTC. Translated: CASSGLAGGPYNEQFF.

This chain uses TRBV7-6 with TRBJ1-1, with D perhaps TRBD1 (5 bases). Trimming took 3 bases from V and 4 from J, leaving 12 bases between them. The germline V gene has CDR1 SGHVS and CDR2 FNYEAQ. The CDR3 length is 14 residues. The CDR3 sequence is CASSFRRDPTEAFF. The CDR3 nucleotides read TGTGCCAGCAGCTTCCGCAGGGACCCCACTGAAGCTTTCTTT.

The chain links TRBV28 to TRBJ2-7; TRBD2 matches 9 bases. The V segment lost 6 bases and the J segment 3 bases; nucleotides outside the gene matches: 9. The CDR3 extends over 15 amino acids. Germline CDR1 and CDR2: MDHEN and SYDVKM. CDR3 sequence (DNA): TGTGCCAGCAGACAGACTAGCGGAAGACTCTACGAGCAGTACTTC. Translated, it gives CASRQTSGRLYEQYF. Supplemented by reference TRBV28 and TRBJ2-7, the full variable domain reads DVKVTQSSRYLVKRTGEKVFLECVQDMDHENMFWYRQDPGLGLRLIYFSYDVKMKEKGDIPEGYSVSREKKERFSLILESASTNQTSMYLCASRQTSGRLYEQYFGPGTRLTVT.

J is TRBJ2-3 and V is TRBV4-3; D ambiguous. V was cut by 0 bases and J by 0 bases, with 10 bases left in between. Germline V gene data show CDR1 as LGHNA and CDR2 as YSLEER. The CDR3 has 16 residues. CDR3 loop: CASSQDGYTSTDTQYF. CDR3 coding DNA: TGCGCCAGCAGCCAAGACGGCTATACTAGCACAGATACGCAGTATTTT.

V is TRBV4-1 and J is TRBJ2-7; perhaps TRBD2 as D (5 bases). Germline lookup yields CDR1 MGHRA and CDR2 YSYEKL. Trimming took off 1 base at V and 2 bases at J, with 12 bases between the two ends. This CDR3 region has 15 residues. The CDR3 coding sequence is TGCGCCAGCAGCCAAGGGCGGAGCGGAACCTACGAGCAGTACTTC. Protein: CASSQGRSGTYEQYF.

The chain has TRBV11-2 and TRBJ2-7; 12 bases are shared with TRBD2. In germline, CDR1 is SGHAT, CDR2 FQNNGV. V was pared by 5 bases and J by 4 bases, with 9 bases of the junction left unmatched. This CDR3 has 16 residues. The CDR3 is CASSPMSTSGRYEQYF. For the CDR3, the DNA is TGTGCCAGCAGCCCCATGTCGACTAGCGGGAGATACGAGCAGTACTTC.

The chain carries TRBV4-3 and TRBJ2-2, with 7 bases fitting TRBD2. This CDR3 is 15 amino acids long. From germline, CDR1 is LGHNA and CDR2 YSLEER. J gave up 3 bases and V 4 bases, and 5 bases lay outside the gene matches. The CDR3 spells CASSRRSGDTGELFF. DNA of the CDR3: TGCGCCAGCAGCCGCCGAAGCGGGGACACCGGGGAGCTGTTTTTT.

The rearrangement uses TRBV6-6 and TRBJ1-1; possibly TRBD1 for D (6 bases). The CDR3 contains 15 residues. From germline, CDR1 is MNHNY and CDR2 SVGAGI (reference sequence). With 6 bases removed from V and 1 base from J, the gap between germline ends came to 15 bases. The CDR3 nucleotides are TGTGCCAGCAGCCTCCGAGGACAGCGGAACACTGAAGCTTTCTTT. It encodes CASSLRGQRNTEAFF.

J is TRBJ1-2 and V is TRBV29-1, with D tentatively TRBD1 (5 bases). CDR3 length equals 15 residues. From germline, CDR1 is SQVTM and CDR2 ANQGSEA. Trimming pared 0 bases from V and 3 bases from J, leaving 14 bases between. DNA of the CDR3: TGCAGCGTTGAAGAGGGCCCAGCCAGGGACTATGGCTACACCTTC. Translating gives CSVEEGPARDYGYTF.

The rearrangement links TRBV28 to TRBJ2-3; D gene uncertain. The CDR3 length is 16 residues. V gave up 2 bases and J gave up 0 bases, with 12 bases separating them. Per germline, CDR1 MDHEN and CDR2 SYDVKM. This CDR3 reads CASSLGVRPSTDTQYF. The CDR3 DNA follows: TGTGCCAGCAGTTTAGGTGTCAGACCTAGCACAGATACGCAGTATTTT.

The chain has TRBV6-4 and TRBJ2-1; a weak D match, TRBD2 (6 bases). CDR1 and CDR2 (germline): MRHNA, SNTAGT. V shed 0 bases and J shed 2 bases, with 8 bases lying between them. The CDR3 spans 15 residues. The CDR3 sequence is CASSDSPGAYNEQFF. For the CDR3, the DNA is TGTGCCAGCAGTGACTCACCGGGAGCCTACAATGAGCAGTTCTTC.

The chain links TRBV6-5 to TRBJ2-2; D call uncertain. V dropped 4 bases and J dropped 0 bases, with 9 bases sitting between them. Per the germline V gene, CDR1 is MNHEY and CDR2 is SVGAGI. The CDR3 totals 15 residues. This chain's CDR3 is CASSFFDSNTGELFF. Written as DNA, the CDR3 is TGTGCCAGCAGTTTTTTCGATTCGAACACCGGGGAGCTGTTTTTT.

The gene calls are TRBV7-9 and TRBJ2-7; D possibly corresponds to TRBD1 (5 bases). Germline V CDR1 and CDR2: SEHNR, FQNEAQ (reference sequence). The CDR3 consists of 14 residues. The V end lost 0 bases, the J end lost 4 bases, and 10 bases lay between the germline ends. Here the CDR3 reads CASSLADGQYEQYF. Here the CDR3 DNA reads TGTGCCAGCAGCTTAGCGGACGGACAATACGAGCAGTACTTC. Complete variable domain (other parts from reference TRBV7-9 and TRBJ2-7): DTGVSQNPRHKITKRGQNVTFRCDPISEHNRLYWYRQTLGQGPEFLTYFQNEAQLEKSRLLSDRFSAERPKGSFSTLEIQRTEQGDSAMYLCASSLADGQYEQYFGPGTRLTVT.

CDR3 sequence (DNA): TGCAGCGCCGAACGTGTCGATCCGGGAAACACCGGGGAGCTGTTTTTT. This translates into CSAERVDPGNTGELFF. V and J are TRBV29-1 and TRBJ2-2; a possible D gene is TRBD2 (5 bases). Deletions cut 7 bases from V and 2 bases from J, with 20 bases between. The germline V gene has CDR1 SQVTM and CDR2 ANQGSEA. The CDR3 has 16 residues.

The chain carries TRBV20-1 and TRBJ2-1; 7 bases are a match to TRBD2. This CDR3 is built from 11 residues. J was trimmed by 13 bases and V by 0 bases; bases with no gene match: 3. Germline V gene sequence: CDR1 DFQATT, CDR2 SNEGSKA (reference sequence). In DNA, the CDR3 is TGCAGTGCTAGAGATCAGGGACTACAGTTCTTC. It specifies CSARDQGLQFF.

The rearrangement uses TRBV27 and TRBJ2-1, with D hard to call. There are 13 residues in the CDR3. Trimming took off 3 bases at V and 6 bases at J, with 9 bases between the two ends. The germline CDR1 and CDR2 sequences are MNHEY and SMNVEV (reference sequence). The CDR3 bases are TGTGCCAGCAGTTTGTCCGGGCTCAATGAGCAGTTCTTC. It specifies CASSLSGLNEQFF.

The chain has TRBV29-1 and TRBJ2-7, with 7 bases matching TRBD2. From germline, CDR1 is SQVTM and CDR2 ANQGSEA. Trimming removed 6 bases from V and 1 base from J; junction bases left unmatched: 9. This CDR3 contains 14 residues. The CDR3 region has the DNA TGCAGCGTAGTTCTAGCGGAAAGATCCTACGAGCAGTACTTC. This sequence encodes CSVVLAERSYEQYF.

The chain is built from TRBV4-2 and TRBJ2-5, with D possibly TRBD2 on 6 matching bases. The V end was cut by 3 bases, the J end by 5 bases, with 10 bases between. The CDR3 runs to 13 residues. The germline gives CDR1 LGHNA, CDR2 YNFKEQ. CDR3 amino acids: CASSQTRGETQYF. The DNA for the CDR3 is TGTGCCAGCAGCCAGACTAGGGGTGAGACCCAGTACTTC.

The gene calls are TRBV27 and TRBJ2-7; a possible D gene is TRBD1 (6 bases). V was cut by 4 bases and J by 0 bases, with 10 bases left in between. CDR3 length equals 14 residues. From germline, CDR1 is MNHEY and CDR2 SMNVEV (reference sequence). The CDR3: CASSSQGSSYEQYF. Written as DNA, the CDR3 is TGTGCCAGCAGTTCCCAGGGGAGCTCCTACGAGCAGTACTTC.

CDR3 loop: CASSVNRLAGGNEQYF. The CDR3, as DNA: TGTGCCAGCAGCGTGAACAGACTAGCGGGAGGAAACGAGCAGTACTTC. The genes are TRBV9 and TRBJ2-7, with 13 bases that match TRBD2. V lost 2 bases, J lost 5 bases, and 7 bases stayed unmatched. The CDR3 is 16 residues long. The germline gives CDR1 SGDLS, CDR2 YYNGEE.

This clone has just one count. The V call is TRBV16, the J call TRBJ1-2, with TRBD1 identical over 7 bases. Trimming at V came to 2 bases and at J to 6 bases, leaving 6 bases not matched to a gene. Per germline, CDR1 KGHSY and CDR2 FQNENV. The CDR3 is 14 residues long. The CDR3 DNA reads as TGTGCCAGCAGCCAAGCAAGGACAGGCGATGGCTACACCTTC. Protein: CASSQARTGDGYTF.

The J gene is TRBJ1-5, the V gene TRBV5-1; 9 bases agree with TRBD1. The V gene's germline CDR1 is SGHRS and CDR2 YFSETQ. The CDR3 length is 15 residues. J lost 2 bases, V lost 3 bases, and 3 bases had no gene match. Here the CDR3 reads CASSWTGDRNQPQHF. CDR3 sequence (DNA): TGCGCCAGCAGCTGGACAGGGGATCGCAATCAGCCCCAGCATTTT.

The genes are TRBV7-9 and TRBJ2-1, with D possibly matching TRBD2 (7 bases). The CDR3 has 14 amino acids. Germline CDR1 SEHNR, CDR2 FQNEAQ (reference sequence). Between the trimmed V and J ends, which lost 6 bases and 8 bases, there was a span of 17 bases. The CDR3 spells CASRDPDGGHEQFF. In nucleotides, the CDR3 is TGTGCCAGCAGGGACCCGGACGGGGGGCATGAGCAGTTCTTC.

The chain couples TRBV6-5 to TRBJ2-7; D not resolved. The V and J ends lost 5 bases and 2 bases respectively, with 13 bases between them. The germline gives CDR1 MNHEY, CDR2 SVGAGI. The CDR3 is 14 amino acids. CDR3: CASSEGQAAYEQYF. CDR3 sequence (DNA): TGTGCCAGCAGTGAAGGGCAGGCCGCCTACGAGCAGTACTTC.

The rearrangement links TRBV27 to TRBJ1-6; D is undetermined. Germline V gives CDR1 MNHEY, CDR2 SMNVEV (reference sequence). The V gene lost 6 bases and the J gene lost 7 bases, with 13 bases spanning the gap. The CDR3 length is 14 residues. CDR3: CASSRGGLNSPLHF. Written as DNA, the CDR3 is TGTGCCAGCAGCCGGGGAGGATTGAATTCACCCCTCCACTTT.

This clone was counted once. Sequence at one end of the junction differs from germline and may be a read error. The rearrangement joins TRBV4-1 to TRBJ2-7; no firm D call. Germline V gene sequence: CDR1 MGHRA, CDR2 YSYEKL. This CDR3 region has 14 residues. DNA of the CDR3: TGCGCCAGCAGCAAAGACTTAACGACCTACGAGCAGTACTTC. Protein product: CASSKDLTTYEQYF.

The J gene is TRBJ1-5, the V gene TRBV19; 8 bases match TRBD1. The trim removed 4 bases at V and 2 bases at J, leaving 7 bases unmatched. Germline lookup yields CDR1 LNHDA and CDR2 SQIVND (reference sequence). The CDR3 totals 16 residues. The CDR3 is CASSRDRFEGNQPQHF. CDR3 nucleotides: TGTGCCAGTAGTAGGGACAGGTTCGAAGGCAATCAGCCCCAGCATTTT.